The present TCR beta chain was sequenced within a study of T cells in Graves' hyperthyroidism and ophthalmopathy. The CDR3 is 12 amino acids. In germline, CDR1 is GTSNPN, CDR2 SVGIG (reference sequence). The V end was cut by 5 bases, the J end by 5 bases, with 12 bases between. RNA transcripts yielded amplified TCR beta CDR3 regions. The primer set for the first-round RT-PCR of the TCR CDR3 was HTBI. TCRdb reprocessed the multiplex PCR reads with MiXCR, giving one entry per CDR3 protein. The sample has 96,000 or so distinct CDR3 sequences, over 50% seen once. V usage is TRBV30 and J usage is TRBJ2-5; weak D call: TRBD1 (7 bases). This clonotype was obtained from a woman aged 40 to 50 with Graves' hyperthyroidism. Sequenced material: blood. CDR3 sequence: CAWGSGGETQYF. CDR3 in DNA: TGTGCCTGGGGGTCAGGGGGGGAGACCCAGTACTTC.